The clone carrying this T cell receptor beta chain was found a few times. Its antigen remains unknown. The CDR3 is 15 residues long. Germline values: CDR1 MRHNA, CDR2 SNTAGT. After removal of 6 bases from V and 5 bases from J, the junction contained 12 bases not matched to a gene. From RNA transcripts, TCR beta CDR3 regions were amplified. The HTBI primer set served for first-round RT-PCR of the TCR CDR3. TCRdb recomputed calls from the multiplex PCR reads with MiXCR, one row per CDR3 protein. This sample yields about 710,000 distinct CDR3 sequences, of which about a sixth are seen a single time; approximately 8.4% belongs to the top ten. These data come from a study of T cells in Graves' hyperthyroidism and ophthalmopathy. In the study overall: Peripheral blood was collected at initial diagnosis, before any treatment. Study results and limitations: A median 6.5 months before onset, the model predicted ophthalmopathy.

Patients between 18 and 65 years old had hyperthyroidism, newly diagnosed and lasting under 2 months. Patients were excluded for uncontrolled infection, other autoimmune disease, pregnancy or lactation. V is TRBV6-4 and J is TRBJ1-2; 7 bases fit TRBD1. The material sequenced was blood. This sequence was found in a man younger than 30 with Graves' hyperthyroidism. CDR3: CASSPGGTVVYGYTF. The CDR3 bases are TGTGCCAGCAGCCCCGGGGGGACAGTCGTGTATGGCTACACCTTC.